Presented here are 8 T cell receptor beta chains from one specimen sequenced in a study of PD-L1 blockade in urothelial cancer. Time point given: peripheral blood 6 weeks after treatment start. This table comes from immunoSEQ multiplex PCR, and its TCRdb copy is limited to in-frame clones, with some not included. The table lists about 50,000 clones, approximately 80% of them singletons. The input for sequencing was PBMCs, taken around atezolizumab (anti-PD-L1) treatment. The receptor source for this set is a man in his 70s with urothelial cancer.

This chain uses TRBV5-1 with TRBJ1-3; TRBD1 matches 7 bases. Germline lookup yields CDR1 SGHRS and CDR2 YFSETQ. The CDR3 spans 15 residues. With V trimmed by 4 bases and J by 3 bases, 7 bases remained unmatched. CDR3 protein: CASSGTGVDGNTIYF. The CDR3 nucleotides read TGCGCCAGCAGCGGAACAGGGGTGGATGGAAACACCATATATTTT.

This chain uses TRBV7-8 with TRBJ1-1; maybe TRBD1 (6 bases). The CDR3 extends over 15 amino acids. The V gene's germline CDR1 is SGHVS and CDR2 FQNEAQ. V was trimmed by 2 bases and J by 0 bases, leaving 10 bases between them. The CDR3 nucleotides read TGTGCCAGCAGCTTAACAGGGAGCATGAACACTGAAGCTTTCTTT. This translates into CASSLTGSMNTEAFF.

The chain couples TRBV2 to TRBJ1-1, with 8 bases aligning to TRBD1. The CDR3 runs 14 residues. The V gene end was trimmed by 11 bases and the J gene end by 4 bases; junction bases not matched to a gene: 12. Germline CDR1 is SNHLY and CDR2 is FYNNEI. CDR3 protein: CAGMKDRVGTEAFF. CDR3 DNA: TGTGCCGGTATGAAGGACAGGGTGGGCACTGAAGCTTTCTTT.

The chain uses TRBV19 and TRBJ1-1; 9 bases line up with TRBD1. Germline V gene lookup returns CDR1 LNHDA and CDR2 SQIVND (reference sequence). V gave up 4 bases and J gave up 4 bases; unmatched junction bases: 7. This CDR3 spans 15 amino acids. The CDR3 DNA follows: TGTGCCAGTAGTACCCGACAGGGGGTAGGCACTGAAGCTTTCTTT. It translates to CASSTRQGVGTEAFF.

CDR3: CASREPGTSGYEQYF. The CDR3 nucleotides read TGCGCCAGCAGAGAACCCGGGACTAGCGGGTACGAGCAGTACTTC. This sequence joins TRBV5-1 and TRBJ2-7; 12 bases agree with TRBD2. The V segment lost 5 bases and the J segment 4 bases; nucleotides outside the gene matches: 7. CDR1 SGHRS and CDR2 YFSETQ come from the germline V gene. The CDR3 has 15 residues.

V and J are TRBV5-1 and TRBJ2-1; 10 bases align to TRBD1. Trimming took 4 bases from V and 3 from J; bases not matched to a gene: 4. Germline V gives CDR1 SGHRS, CDR2 YFSETQ. This CDR3 is built from 15 residues. The CDR3 region is CASSPGTGVYNEQFF. CDR3 nucleotides: TGCGCCAGCAGCCCCGGGACAGGGGTCTACAATGAGCAGTTCTTC. The variable domain in full, completed from reference TRBV5-1 and TRBJ2-1, reads KAGVTQTPRYLIKTRGQQVTLSCSPISGHRSVSWYQQTPGQGLQFLFEYFSETQRNKGNFPGRFSGRQFSNSRSEMNVSTLELGDSALYLCASSPGTGVYNEQFFGPGTRLTVL.

The gene calls are TRBV19 and TRBJ2-7; TRBD2 agrees at 7 bases. There are 15 residues in the CDR3. Per the germline V gene, CDR1 is LNHDA and CDR2 is SQIVND (reference sequence). Germline trimming cut 7 bases from V and 2 bases from J; bases unmatched to any gene: 11. The CDR3 DNA follows: TGTGCCAGTATGCCCGGGCTAGCGGAGCCCTACGAGCAGTACTTC. Its translation is CASMPGLAEPYEQYF.

The chain has TRBV9 and TRBJ1-1; TRBD1 aligns across 9 bases. The ends lost 3 bases at V and 1 base at J; junction bases unmatched: 4. Germline CDR1 is SGDLS and CDR2 is YYNGEE. The CDR3 is made up of 15 amino acids. The CDR3 DNA reads TGTGCCAGCAGCGGGTTGGACAGGGGGAACACTGAAGCTTTCTTT. Protein: CASSGLDRGNTEAFF. Filled out from reference TRBV9 and TRBJ1-1, the complete variable domain reads DSGVTQTPKHLITATGQRVTLRCSPRSGDLSVYWYQQSLDQGLQFLIQYYNGEERAKGNILERFSAQQFPDLHSELNLSSLELGDSALYFCASSGLDRGNTEAFFGQGTRLTVV.